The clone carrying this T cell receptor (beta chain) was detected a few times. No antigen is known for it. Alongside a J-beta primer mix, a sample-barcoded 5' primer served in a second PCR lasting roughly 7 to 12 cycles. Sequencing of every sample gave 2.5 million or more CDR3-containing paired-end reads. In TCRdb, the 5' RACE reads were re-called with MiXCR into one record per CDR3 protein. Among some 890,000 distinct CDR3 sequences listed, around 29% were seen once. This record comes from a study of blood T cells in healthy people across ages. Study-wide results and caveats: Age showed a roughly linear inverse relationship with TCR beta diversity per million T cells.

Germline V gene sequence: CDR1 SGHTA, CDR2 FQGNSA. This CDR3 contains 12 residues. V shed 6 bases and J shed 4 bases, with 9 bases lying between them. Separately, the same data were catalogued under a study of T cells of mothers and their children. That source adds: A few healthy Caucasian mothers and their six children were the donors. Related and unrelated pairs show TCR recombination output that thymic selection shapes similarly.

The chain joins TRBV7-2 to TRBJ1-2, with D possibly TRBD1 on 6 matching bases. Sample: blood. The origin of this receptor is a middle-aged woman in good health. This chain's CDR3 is CASRGAGYGYTF. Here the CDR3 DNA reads TGTGCCAGCAGGGGGGCGGGCTATGGCTACACCTTC.